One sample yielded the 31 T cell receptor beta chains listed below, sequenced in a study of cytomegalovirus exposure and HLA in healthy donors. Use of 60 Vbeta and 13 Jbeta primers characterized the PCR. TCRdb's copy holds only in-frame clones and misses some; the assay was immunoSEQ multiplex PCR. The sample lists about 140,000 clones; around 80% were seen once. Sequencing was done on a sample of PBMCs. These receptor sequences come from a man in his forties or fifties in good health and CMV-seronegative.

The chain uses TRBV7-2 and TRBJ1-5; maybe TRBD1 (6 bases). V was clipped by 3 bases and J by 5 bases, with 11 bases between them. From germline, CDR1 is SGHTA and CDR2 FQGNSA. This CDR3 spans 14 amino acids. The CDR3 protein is CASSFRDNYQPQHF. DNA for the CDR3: TGTGCCAGCAGCTTCCGGGACAACTATCAGCCCCAGCATTTT.

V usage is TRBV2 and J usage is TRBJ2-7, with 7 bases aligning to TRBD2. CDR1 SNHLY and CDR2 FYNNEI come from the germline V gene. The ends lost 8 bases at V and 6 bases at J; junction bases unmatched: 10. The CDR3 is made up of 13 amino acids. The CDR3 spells CASSYQRGSEQYF. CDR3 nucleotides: TGTGCCAGCTCTTACCAGCGGGGAAGCGAGCAGTACTTC.

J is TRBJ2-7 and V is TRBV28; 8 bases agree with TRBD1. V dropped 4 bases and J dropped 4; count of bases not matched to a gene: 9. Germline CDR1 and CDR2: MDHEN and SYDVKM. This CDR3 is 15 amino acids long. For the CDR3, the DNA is TGTGCCAGCAGTTCGCTCGGCAGGGGGCGATACGAGCAGTACTTC. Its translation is CASSSLGRGRYEQYF.

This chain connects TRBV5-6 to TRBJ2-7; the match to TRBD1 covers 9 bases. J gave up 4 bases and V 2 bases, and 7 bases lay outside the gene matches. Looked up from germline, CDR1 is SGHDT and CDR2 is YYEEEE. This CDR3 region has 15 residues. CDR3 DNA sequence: TGTGCCAGCAGCTTCGGGACAGGGAAGAGGTACGAGCAGTACTTC. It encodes CASSFGTGKRYEQYF.

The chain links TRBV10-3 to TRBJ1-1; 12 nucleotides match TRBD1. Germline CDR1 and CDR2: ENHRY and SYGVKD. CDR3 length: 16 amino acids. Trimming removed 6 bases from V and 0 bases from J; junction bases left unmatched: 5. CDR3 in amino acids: CAIRRDRGLMNTEAFF. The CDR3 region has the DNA TGTGCCATCAGACGGGACAGGGGGCTTATGAACACTGAAGCTTTCTTT.

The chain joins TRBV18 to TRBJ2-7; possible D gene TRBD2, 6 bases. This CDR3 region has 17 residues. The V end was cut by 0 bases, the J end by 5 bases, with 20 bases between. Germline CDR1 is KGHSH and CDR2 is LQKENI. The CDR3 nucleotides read TGTGCCAGCTCACCACCGTGGAGGGAAAAAATAGATAACGAGCAGTACTTC. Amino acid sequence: CASSPPWREKIDNEQYF.

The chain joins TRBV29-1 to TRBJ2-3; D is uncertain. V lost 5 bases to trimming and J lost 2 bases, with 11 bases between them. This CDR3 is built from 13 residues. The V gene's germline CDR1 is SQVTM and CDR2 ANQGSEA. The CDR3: CSVWWQNTDTQYF. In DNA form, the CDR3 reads TGCAGCGTTTGGTGGCAGAACACAGATACGCAGTATTTT.

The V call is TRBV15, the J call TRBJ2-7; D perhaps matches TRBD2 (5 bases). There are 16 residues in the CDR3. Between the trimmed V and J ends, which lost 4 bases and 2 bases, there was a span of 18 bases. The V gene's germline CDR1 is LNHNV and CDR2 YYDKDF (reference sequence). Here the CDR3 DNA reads TGTGCCACCAGCATCCTAGCCCCCCCCCATCCCTACGAGCAGTACTTC. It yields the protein CATSILAPPHPYEQYF.

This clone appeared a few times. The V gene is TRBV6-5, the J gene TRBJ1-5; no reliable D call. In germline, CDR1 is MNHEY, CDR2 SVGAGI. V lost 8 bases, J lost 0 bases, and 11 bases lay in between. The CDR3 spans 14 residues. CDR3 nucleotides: TGTGCCAGCGGCCAGGTTAATAGCAATCAGCCCCAGCATTTT. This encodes CASGQVNSNQPQHF.

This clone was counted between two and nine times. The CDR3 region has the DNA TGTGCCAGCAGCCAAAGCGGTCCGTCAGGAGAGACCCAGTACTTC. Its protein product is CASSQSGPSGETQYF. The chain employs TRBV7-9 and TRBJ2-5; maybe TRBD2 (5 bases). V was pared by 5 bases and J by 4 bases, with 17 bases between. Looked up from germline, CDR1 is SEHNR and CDR2 is FQNEAQ (reference sequence). This CDR3 comprises 15 residues. The whole variable domain, filled in from reference TRBV7-9 and TRBJ2-5, reads DTGVSQNPRHKITKRGQNVTFRCDPISEHNRLYWYRQTLGQGPEFLTYFQNEAQLEKSRLLSDRFSAERPKGSFSTLEIQRTEQGDSAMYLCASSQSGPSGETQYFGPGTRLLVL.

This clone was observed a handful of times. The CDR3 spells CASSGQGARVTEAFF. The CDR3 DNA is TGTGCCAGCAGTGGACAGGGGGCGCGAGTAACTGAAGCTTTCTTT. The chain couples TRBV6-1 to TRBJ1-1, with 10 bases identical to TRBD1. The V gene's germline CDR1 is MNHNS and CDR2 SASEGT. With 4 bases clipped from V and 5 bases from J, the junction kept 7 bases outside the gene matches. This CDR3 spans 15 amino acids.

Here the CDR3 DNA reads TGTGCCAGCAGTTACAACCCCCGTAGGACAGGGTATAATTCACCCCTCCACTTT. It translates to CASSYNPRRTGYNSPLHF. The rearrangement links TRBV5-6 to TRBJ1-6; 8 bases match TRBD1. Germline CDR1 and CDR2: SGHDT and YYEEEE. V gave up 5 bases and J gave up 4 bases; unmatched junction bases: 14. The CDR3 consists of 18 residues.

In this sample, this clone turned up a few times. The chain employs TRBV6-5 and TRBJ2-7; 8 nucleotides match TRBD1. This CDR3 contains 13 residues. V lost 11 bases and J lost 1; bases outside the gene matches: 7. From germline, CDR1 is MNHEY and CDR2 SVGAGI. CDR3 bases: TGTGCCTCACAACAGGGGGTATCCTACGAGCAGTACTTC. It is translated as CASQQGVSYEQYF.

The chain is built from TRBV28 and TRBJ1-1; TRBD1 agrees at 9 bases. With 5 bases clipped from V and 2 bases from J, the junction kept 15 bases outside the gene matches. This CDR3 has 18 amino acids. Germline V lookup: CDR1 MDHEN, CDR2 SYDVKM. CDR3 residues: CASSALINRGQSNTEAFF. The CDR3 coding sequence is TGTGCCAGCAGTGCTTTAATTAACAGGGGGCAAAGTAACACTGAAGCTTTCTTT.

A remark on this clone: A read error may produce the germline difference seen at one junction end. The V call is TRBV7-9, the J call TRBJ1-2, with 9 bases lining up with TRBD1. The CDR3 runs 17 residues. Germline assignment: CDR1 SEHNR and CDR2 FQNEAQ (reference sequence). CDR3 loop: CSSSLDGTGRDFYGYTF. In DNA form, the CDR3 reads TGTTCCAGCAGCTTGGACGGGACAGGGAGGGACTTCTATGGCTACACCTTC.

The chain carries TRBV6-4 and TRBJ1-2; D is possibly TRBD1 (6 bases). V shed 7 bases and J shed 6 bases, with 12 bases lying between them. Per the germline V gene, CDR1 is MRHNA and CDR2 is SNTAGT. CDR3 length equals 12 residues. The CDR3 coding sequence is TGTGCCAGCATGGCAGGGGAGCATGGCTACACCTTC. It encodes CASMAGEHGYTF.

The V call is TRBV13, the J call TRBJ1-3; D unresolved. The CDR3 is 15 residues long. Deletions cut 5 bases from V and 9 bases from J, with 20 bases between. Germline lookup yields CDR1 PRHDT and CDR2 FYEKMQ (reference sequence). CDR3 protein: CASSPRVSSAGTIYF. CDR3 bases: TGTGCCAGCAGCCCGAGGGTGAGCAGTGCCGGCACCATATATTTT.

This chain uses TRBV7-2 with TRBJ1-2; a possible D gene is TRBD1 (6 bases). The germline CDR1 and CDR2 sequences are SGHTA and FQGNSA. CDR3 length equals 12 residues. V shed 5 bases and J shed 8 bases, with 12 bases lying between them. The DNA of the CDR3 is TGTGCCAGCAGCGCCACAGGGTACGGCTACACCTTC. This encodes CASSATGYGYTF.

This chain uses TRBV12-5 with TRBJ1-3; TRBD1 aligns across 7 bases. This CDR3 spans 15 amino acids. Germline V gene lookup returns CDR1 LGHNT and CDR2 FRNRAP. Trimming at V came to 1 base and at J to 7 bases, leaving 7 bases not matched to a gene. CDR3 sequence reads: CASGLGPTGRNTIYF. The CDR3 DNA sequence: TGTGCTAGTGGTTTGGGCCCGACAGGGCGCAACACCATATATTTT.

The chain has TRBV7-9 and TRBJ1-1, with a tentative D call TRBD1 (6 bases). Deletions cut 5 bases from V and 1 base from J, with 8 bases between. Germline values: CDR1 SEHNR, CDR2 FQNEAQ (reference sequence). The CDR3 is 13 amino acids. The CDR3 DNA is TGTGCCAGCAGCCCGGGACAGAACACTGAAGCTTTCTTT. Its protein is CASSPGQNTEAFF.

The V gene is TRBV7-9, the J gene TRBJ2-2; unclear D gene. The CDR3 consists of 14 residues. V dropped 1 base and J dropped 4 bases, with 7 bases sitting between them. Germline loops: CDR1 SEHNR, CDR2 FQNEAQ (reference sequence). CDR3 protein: CASSLVLFTGELFF. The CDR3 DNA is TGTGCCAGCAGCTTAGTCCTATTCACCGGGGAGCTGTTTTTT.

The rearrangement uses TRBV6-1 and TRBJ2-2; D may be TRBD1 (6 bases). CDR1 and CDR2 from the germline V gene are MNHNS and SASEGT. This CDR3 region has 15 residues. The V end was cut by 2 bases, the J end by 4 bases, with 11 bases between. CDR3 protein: CASSEPGHPTGELFF. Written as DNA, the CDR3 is TGTGCCAGCAGTGAACCGGGACACCCCACCGGGGAGCTGTTTTTT.

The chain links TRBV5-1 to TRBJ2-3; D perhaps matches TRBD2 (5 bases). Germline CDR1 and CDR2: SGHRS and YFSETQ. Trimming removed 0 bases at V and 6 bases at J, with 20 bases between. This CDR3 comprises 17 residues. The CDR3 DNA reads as TGCGCCAGCAGCTTGGTAGTGGGCGGCGGGTCTGCCGATACGCAGTATTTT. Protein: CASSLVVGGGSADTQYF.

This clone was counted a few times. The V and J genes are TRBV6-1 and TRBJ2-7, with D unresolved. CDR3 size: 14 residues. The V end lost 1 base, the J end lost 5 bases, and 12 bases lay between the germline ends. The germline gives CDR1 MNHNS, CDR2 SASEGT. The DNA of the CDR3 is TGTGCCAGCAGTGAAGTGGGCACATGGGACGAGCAGTACTTC. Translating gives CASSEVGTWDEQYF.

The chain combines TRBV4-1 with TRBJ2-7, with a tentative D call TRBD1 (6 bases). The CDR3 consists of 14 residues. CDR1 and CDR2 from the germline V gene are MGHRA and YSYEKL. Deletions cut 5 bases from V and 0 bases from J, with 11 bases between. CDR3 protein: CASSDRDISYEQYF. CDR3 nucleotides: TGCGCCAGCAGCGATCGGGACATCTCCTACGAGCAGTACTTC.

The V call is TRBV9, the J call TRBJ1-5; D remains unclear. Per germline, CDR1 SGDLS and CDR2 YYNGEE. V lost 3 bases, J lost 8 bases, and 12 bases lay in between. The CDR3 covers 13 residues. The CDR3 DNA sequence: TGTGCCAGCAGCGCGACCACCGAGGAGCCCCAGCATTTT. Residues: CASSATTEEPQHF.

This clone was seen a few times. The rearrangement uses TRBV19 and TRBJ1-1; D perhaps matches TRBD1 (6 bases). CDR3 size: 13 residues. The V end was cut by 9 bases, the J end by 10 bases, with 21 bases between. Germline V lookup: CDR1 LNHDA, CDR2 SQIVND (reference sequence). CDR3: CASSPLGGAAAFF. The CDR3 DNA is TGTGCCAGCTCACCTTTAGGGGGGGCAGCAGCTTTCTTT.

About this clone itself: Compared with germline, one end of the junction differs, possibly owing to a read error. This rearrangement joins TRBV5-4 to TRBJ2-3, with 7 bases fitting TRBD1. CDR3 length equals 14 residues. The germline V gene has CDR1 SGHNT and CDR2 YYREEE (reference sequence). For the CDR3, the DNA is TGTGCCAGCAGCCCCGGGACAGCGACAGGTACGCAGTATTTT. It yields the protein CASSPGTATGTQYF.

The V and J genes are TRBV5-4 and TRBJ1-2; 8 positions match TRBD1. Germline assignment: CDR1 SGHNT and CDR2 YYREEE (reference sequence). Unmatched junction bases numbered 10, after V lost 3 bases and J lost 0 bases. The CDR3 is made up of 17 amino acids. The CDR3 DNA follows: TGTGCCAGCAGCTGGCAGGGGGCTCCGTACCCTAACTATGGCTACACCTTC. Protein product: CASSWQGAPYPNYGYTF.

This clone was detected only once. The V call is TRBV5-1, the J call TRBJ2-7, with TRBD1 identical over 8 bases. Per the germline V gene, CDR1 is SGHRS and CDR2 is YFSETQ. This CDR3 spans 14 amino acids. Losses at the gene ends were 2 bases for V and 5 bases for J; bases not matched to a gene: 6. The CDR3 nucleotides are TGCGCCAGCAGCTTACTCCAGGGGGCAGACGAGCAGTACTTC. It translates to CASSLLQGADEQYF. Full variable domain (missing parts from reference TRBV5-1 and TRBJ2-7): KAGVTQTPRYLIKTRGQQVTLSCSPISGHRSVSWYQQTPGQGLQFLFEYFSETQRNKGNFPGRFSGRQFSNSRSEMNVSTLELGDSALYLCASSLLQGADEQYFGPGTRLTVT.

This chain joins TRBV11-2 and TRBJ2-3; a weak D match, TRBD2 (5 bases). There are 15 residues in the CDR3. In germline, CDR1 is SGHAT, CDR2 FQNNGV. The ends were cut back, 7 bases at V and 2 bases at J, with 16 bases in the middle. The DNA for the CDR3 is TGTGCCAGCATGGAGGCGGTACTTACCACAGATACGCAGTATTTT. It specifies CASMEAVLTTDTQYF.